This T cell receptor beta chain was found in a study of patients and donors after allogeneic stem cell transplantation. The V gene's germline CDR1 is ENHRY and CDR2 SYGVKD. This CDR3 contains 13 residues. Trimming removed 6 bases at V and 3 bases at J, with 12 bases between. MiXCR, applied by TCRdb to the RT-PCR reads, yields one record per CDR3 protein. The sample contains about 960,000 distinct CDR3 sequences, roughly 18% of which appear only once. This clonotype has just a few counts. The receptor's source is a human donor who was either an allogeneic HSCT recipient or a stem cell or donor lymphocyte infusion donor (not recorded which). It is not recorded whose cells these are; they may come from a transplant donor. The chain carries TRBV10-3 and TRBJ2-7, with D perhaps TRBD2 (6 bases). The source material was blood, either unsorted or a sorted T cell fraction (not recorded which). The chain's CDR3 is CAIRGGGGYEQYF. CDR3 bases: TGTGCCATCAGGGGAGGTGGGGGCTACGAGCAGTACTTC.